This TCR beta chain originates from a study of persistence of HIV-infected CD4 T cells (dated by TCRdb to about 2020). Broadly, across the study: CMV- and HIV-1 Gag-responding CD4+ T cells were isolated from ART-treated individuals so that antigen-driven clonal expansion of HIV-1-infected cells could be examined. The TCR cluster analysis across participants included 8 participants for CMV and roughly 7 participants for Gag. Peripheral blood samples of up to roughly 180 mL were taken at multiple time points, with the exception of a couple of participants who underwent leukapheresis at a single time point. The median time participants had been on suppressive ART was about 8 years. The clonality of all cells in each sorted population was assessed by TCRbeta sequencing, whereas the clonality of infected cells was assessed by proviral sequencing. Here is what the overall study found, with its caveats: TCRbeta richness in CMV- and Gag-responding cells was significantly lower than in anti-CD3/anti-CD28-responding cells; CMV-responding cells had higher oligoclonality than CD3/CD28-stimulated and Gag-responding cells. TCR oligoclonality correlated with proviral oligoclonality within the same sorted populations. Bulk TCR analyses could not be restricted to the rare CMV-responding cells that actually carried HIV-1 proviruses. Antigen-responding cells were enriched for expanded CDR3beta sequences that were degenerate, which suggests that CD4+ responses to CMV and Gag underwent convergent selection. Only a small number of individuals took part in the study, and the range of antigens tested was limited.

As to this clone: This receptor's antigen is unknown. There are no base qualities to consult, and no much larger clone falls within one base.

The immunoSEQ hsTCRB assay version 4 in survey mode was used to sequence TCRbeta repertoires from genomic DNA. For TCRbeta sequencing, genomic DNA was diluted to approximately 9.9 ng/uL, and up to 1 ug was used per sample. The source study handled its data this way. TCRbeta data analysis was done in ImmunoSeq Analyzer 3.0, and diversity was calculated on productive nucleotide rearrangements. Using the Immunarch R package, lower-bound TCR diversity was estimated with the improved Chao index and clonality was estimated with the Gini coefficient. When different nucleotide rearrangements encoded the same CDR3beta amino acid sequence, each rearrangement was treated as a distinct clonotype. TCRbeta sequences significantly enriched in antigen-responding cells relative to anti-CD3/anti-CD28-activated cells were identified by differential abundance analysis. GLIPH2 grouped TCRs by predicted peptide-MHC specificity, both within each participant and across combined participant data sets. Sourced from immuneACCESS, this table was stored by TCRdb with only in-frame sequences that have V and J called. A share of the clones is absent; for the studies checked, an unresolved V gene accounts for under half, and the remainder has no known explanation. D and trimming come from the DNA, and the V and J calls and clone size come from that table. Within this sample are around 60,000 clones, with about 77% of them counted one time only. Clones ranked in the top ten supply 1.5% to 2% of the sample.

Relative to germline, V is 8 bases shorter and J is 3 bases shorter, with 16 bases between their ends. Per the germline V gene, MNHEY is the CDR1 and SVGAGI is the CDR2. CDR3 length: 14 amino acids, cysteine to phenylalanine. Kept here is only the CDR3 DNA, which spans 42 bases and is read in frame from base 1. In light of the paper, this sample's treatment or condition label describes: suppressive antiretroviral therapy. A pool of overlapping HIV-1 Gag 15-mer peptides, at about 0.99 ug per peptide per mL, was used to stimulate the cells. Nonresponding CD40L-negative CD69-negative CD45RO-high memory CD4+ T cells were sorted as memory populations depleted of antigen-responding cells. HIV-1-infected adults in whom suppressive ART had been started during chronic infection were enrolled as participants. Participants had undetectable plasma HIV-1 RNA below 50 copies/mL for at least 4 years. To be included, a participant needed positive CMV serology and a CD4+ T cell count above 400 cells/uL. Before stimulation, PBMCs were isolated using density centrifugation and depleted of CD8+ T cells. CD8-depleted PBMCs were stimulated for about 18 hours with anti-CD28/CD49d costimulation, CD40-blocking antibody and enfuvirtide to prevent new infections. Cell sorting was done on a Beckman Coulter MoFlo Legacy or XDP sorter, and dead cells were excluded with propidium iodide. For samples with more than one million cells, genomic DNA was extracted with the QIAamp DNA Mini Kit, and for all other samples the Quick-DNA Microprep Kit was used.

The TCR originated in an adult man with HIV who was CMV-seropositive. The sequencing used CD4+ T cells sorted from PBMCs after roughly 17-hour stimulation, collected from a patient who received antiretroviral therapy. The cell subset or site label, read with the paper, signifies: CD40L-CD69- CD45RO-high memory CD4 T cells not responding to Gag peptides. The chain is made from TRBV6-5 and TRBJ1-2; TRBD1 could be the D gene, as 6 bases match. The CDR3: CASEGGAGDYGYTF. The DNA sequence is as follows: TGTGCCAGCGAGGGGGGGGCCGGCGACTATGGCTACACCTTC.